The sequence of this TCR beta chain was determined in a study of blood T cells in healthy people across ages. The sample holds a few counts of this clonotype. The CDR3 sequence is 15 residues long. Trimming removed 0 bases from V and 6 bases from J, with 13 bases in between. The germline gives CDR1 SGDLS, CDR2 YYNGEE. A second 7 to 11 cycle PCR used barcoded and J-beta primers. All cDNA molecules were each tagged by a template-switch adaptor with 12 random nucleotides. Every sample produced at least 2.5 million CDR3-containing paired-end reads. MiXCR, applied by TCRdb to the 5' RACE reads, yields one record per CDR3 protein. The table records hundreds of thousands of distinct CDR3 sequences, roughly three fifths of them present only once.

The clonotype was recovered from a man aged 40-49 years in good health. The sequencing input was blood. The chain uses TRBV9 and TRBJ1-5; D not resolved. CDR3 nucleotide sequence: TGTGCCAGCAGCGTAGCTCCTGGAGCGGGTCAGCCCCAGCATTTT. Translating gives CASSVAPGAGQPQHF. Variable domain in full (rest from reference TRBV9 and TRBJ1-5): DSGVTQTPKHLITATGQRVTLRCSPRSGDLSVYWYQQSLDQGLQFLIQYYNGEERAKGNILERFSAQQFPDLHSELNLSSLELGDSALYFCASSVAPGAGQPQHFGDGTRLSIL.